The sequence of this T cell receptor (beta chain) was determined in a study of identical twins. Notes on the study in general: Invariant T cells like MAIT and iNKT could partly confound the zero-insertion analyses. Fewer insertions marked abundant cord blood beta clonotypes; young adult naive trended weakly, memory not at all. The study found that models underestimated out-of-frame TCR alpha sharing in monozygotic twins.

MiXCR was run by TCRdb on the 5' RACE reads, yielding one entry per CDR3 protein. The sample shows about 430,000 distinct CDR3 sequences, about 18% of them seen only once. Per the germline V gene, CDR1 is SGHDT and CDR2 is YYEEEE. J gave up 8 bases and V 2 bases, and 8 bases lay outside the gene matches. This CDR3 is built from 15 residues. As to this clonotype: No antigen is known for it.

The clonotype was recovered from a man aged 45-65 years in good health. Sample: naive T cells sorted from blood. V usage is TRBV5-6 and J usage is TRBJ2-1; 9 nucleotides agree with TRBD2. The CDR3 loop reads CASSLRTSVHHEQFF. The CDR3 DNA is TGTGCCAGCAGCTTAAGGACTAGCGTCCACCATGAGCAGTTCTTC.